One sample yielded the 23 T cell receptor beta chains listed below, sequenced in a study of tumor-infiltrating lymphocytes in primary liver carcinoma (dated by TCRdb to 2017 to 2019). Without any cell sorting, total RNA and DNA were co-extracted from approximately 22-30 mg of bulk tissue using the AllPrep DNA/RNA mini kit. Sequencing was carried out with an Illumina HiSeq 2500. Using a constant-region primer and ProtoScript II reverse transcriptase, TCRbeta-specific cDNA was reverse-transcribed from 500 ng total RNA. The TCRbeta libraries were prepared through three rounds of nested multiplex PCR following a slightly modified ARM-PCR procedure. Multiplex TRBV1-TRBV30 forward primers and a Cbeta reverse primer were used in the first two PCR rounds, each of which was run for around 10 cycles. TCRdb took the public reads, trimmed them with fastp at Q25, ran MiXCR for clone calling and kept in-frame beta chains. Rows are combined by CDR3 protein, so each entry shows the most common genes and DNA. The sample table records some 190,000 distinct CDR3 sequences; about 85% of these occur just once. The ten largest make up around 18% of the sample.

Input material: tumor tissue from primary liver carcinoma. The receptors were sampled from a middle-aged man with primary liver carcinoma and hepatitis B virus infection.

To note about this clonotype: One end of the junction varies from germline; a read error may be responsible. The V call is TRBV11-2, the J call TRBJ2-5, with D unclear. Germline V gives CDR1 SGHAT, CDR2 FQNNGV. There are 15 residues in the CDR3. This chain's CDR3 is CASGLIPHDEETQYF. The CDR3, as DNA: TGTGCCAGCGGCTTAATCCCACATGACGAGGAGACCCAGTACTTC.

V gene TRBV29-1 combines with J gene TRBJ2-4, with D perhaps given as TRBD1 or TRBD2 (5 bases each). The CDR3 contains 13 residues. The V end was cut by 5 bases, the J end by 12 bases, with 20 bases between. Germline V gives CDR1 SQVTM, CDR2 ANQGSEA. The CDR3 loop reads CSVTERWGYTQYF. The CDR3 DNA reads TGCAGCGTTACGGAGAGGTGGGGGTACACTCAGTACTTC.

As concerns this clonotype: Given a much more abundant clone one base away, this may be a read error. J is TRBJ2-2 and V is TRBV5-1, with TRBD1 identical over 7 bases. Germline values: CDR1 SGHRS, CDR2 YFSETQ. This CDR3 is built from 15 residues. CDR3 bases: TGCGCCAGCAGCTTAGGGGGCGCGAACATCGGGGAGCTGTTTTTT. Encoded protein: CASSLGGANIGELFF.

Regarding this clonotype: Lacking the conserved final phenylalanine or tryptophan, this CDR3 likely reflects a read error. The CDR3 loop is CVISRASGGASNNSPLHV. The CDR3 DNA sequence: TGTGTCATCAGTAGGGCGAGCGGGGGCGCGTCTAATAATTCACCCCTCCACGTT. This chain joins TRBV10-3 and TRBJ1-6, with D tentatively TRBD1 (6 bases). Germline CDR1 reads ENHRY; CDR2 reads SYGVKD. The CDR3 sequence is 18 residues long.

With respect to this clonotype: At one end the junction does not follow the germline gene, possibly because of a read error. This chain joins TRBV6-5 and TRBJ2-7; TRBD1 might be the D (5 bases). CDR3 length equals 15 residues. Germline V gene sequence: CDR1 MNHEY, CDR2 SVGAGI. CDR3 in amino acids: CVSCYSPQGGYEQYF. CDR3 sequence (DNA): TGTGTCAGCTGTTACTCGCCCCAGGGTGGCTACGAGCAGTACTTC.

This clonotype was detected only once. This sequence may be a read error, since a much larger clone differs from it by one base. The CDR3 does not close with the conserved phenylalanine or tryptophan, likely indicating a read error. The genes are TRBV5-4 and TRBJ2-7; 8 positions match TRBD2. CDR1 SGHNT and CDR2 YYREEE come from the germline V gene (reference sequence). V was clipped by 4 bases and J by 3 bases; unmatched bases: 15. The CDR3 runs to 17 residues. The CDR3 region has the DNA TGTGCCAGCAGCCCCGCCATTGGAGCGGGAGTATTCTACGAGCAGTACTTA. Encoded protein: CASSPAIGAGVFYEQYL.

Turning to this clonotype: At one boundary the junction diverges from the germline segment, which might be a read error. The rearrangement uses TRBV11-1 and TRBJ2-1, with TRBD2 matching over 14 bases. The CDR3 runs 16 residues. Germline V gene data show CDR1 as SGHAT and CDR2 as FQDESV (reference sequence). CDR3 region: CASSPRGLAGVGEHFF. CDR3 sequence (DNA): TGTGCCAGTAGCCCCCGGGGACTAGCGGGAGTAGGAGAGCACTTCTTC.

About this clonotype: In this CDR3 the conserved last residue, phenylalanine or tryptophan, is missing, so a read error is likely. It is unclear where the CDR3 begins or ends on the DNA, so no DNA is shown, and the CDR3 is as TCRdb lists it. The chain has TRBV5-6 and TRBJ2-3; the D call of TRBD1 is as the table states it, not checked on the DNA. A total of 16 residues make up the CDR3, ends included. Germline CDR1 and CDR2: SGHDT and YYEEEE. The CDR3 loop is CASRLGGGSSTDTHYS.

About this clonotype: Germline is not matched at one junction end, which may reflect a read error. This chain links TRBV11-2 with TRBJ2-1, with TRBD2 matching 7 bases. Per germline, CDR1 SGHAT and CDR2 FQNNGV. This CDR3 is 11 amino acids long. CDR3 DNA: TGTGCCAGCTGCTTGGGGGGGGAACAGTTCTTC. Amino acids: CASCLGGEQFF.

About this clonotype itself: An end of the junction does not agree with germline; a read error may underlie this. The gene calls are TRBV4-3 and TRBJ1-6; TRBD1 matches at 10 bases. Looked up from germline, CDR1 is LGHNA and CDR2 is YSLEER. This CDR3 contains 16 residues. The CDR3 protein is CASSFWDRGRNSPLYF. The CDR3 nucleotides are TGCGCCAGCAGCTTCTGGGACAGGGGAAGGAATTCACCCCTTTACTTT.

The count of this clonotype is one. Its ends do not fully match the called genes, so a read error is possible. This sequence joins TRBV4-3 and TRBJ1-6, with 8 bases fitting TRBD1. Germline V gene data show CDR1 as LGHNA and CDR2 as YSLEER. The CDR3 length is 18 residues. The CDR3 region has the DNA TGCGCCAGCAGCCAAGAAGGCCCGGGACAGGCAATTAATTCACCCTTCCACTTT. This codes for CASSQEGPGQAINSPFHF.

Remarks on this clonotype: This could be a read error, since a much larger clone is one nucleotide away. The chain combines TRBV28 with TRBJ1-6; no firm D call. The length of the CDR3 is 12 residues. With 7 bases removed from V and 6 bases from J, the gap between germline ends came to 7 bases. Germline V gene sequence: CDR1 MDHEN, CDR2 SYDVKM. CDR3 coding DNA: TGTGCCAGCACCATCCTTAATTCACCCCTCCACTTT. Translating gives CASTILNSPLHF.

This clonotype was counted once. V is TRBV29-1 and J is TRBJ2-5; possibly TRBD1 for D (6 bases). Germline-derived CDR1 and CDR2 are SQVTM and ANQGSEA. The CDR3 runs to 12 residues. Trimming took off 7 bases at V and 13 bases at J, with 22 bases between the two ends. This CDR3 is CSDMDSGEIRYF. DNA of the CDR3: TGCAGCGATATGGACAGTGGAGAGATCCGGTACTTC.

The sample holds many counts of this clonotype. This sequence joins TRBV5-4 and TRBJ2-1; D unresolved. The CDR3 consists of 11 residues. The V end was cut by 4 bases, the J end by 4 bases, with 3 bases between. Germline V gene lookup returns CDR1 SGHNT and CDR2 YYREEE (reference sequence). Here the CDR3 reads CASSAYNEQFF. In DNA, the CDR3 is TGTGCCAGCAGCGCATACAATGAGCAGTTCTTC. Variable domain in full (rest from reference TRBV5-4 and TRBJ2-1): ETGVTQSPTHLIKTRGQQVTLRCSSQSGHNTVSWYQQALGQGPQFIFQYYREEENGRGNFPPRFSGLQFPNYSSELNVNALELDDSALYLCASSAYNEQFFGPGTRLTVL.

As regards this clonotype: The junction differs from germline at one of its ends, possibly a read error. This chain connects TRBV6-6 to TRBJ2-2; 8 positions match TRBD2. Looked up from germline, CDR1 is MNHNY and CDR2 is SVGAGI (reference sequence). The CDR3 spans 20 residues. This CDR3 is CVSSYMGTGLVGAKSGELYF. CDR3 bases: TGTGTCAGCAGTTACATGGGAACGGGACTAGTGGGAGCTAAGTCCGGGGAGCTGTATTTT.

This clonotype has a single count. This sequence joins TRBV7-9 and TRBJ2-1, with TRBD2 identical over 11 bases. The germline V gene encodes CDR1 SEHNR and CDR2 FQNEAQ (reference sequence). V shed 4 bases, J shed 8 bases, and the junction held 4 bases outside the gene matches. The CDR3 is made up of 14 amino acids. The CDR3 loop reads CASSSGTSGYEQFF. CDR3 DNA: TGTGCCAGCAGCTCCGGGACTAGCGGCTATGAGCAGTTCTTC.

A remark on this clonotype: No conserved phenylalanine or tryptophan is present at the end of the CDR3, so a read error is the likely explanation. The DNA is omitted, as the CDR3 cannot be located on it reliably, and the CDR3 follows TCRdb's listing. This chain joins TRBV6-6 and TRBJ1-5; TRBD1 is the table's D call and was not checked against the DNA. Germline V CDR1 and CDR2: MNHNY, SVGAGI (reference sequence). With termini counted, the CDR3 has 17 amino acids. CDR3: CASSWVQGADSNQPLHL.

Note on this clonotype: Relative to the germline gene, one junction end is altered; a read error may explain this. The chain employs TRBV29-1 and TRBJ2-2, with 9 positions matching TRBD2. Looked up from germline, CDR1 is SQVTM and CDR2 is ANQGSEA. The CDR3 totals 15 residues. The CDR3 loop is CSVRTSAAKTGGLFF. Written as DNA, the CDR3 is TGCAGCGTTAGGACTAGCGCGGCGAAAACCGGGGGGCTGTTTTTT.

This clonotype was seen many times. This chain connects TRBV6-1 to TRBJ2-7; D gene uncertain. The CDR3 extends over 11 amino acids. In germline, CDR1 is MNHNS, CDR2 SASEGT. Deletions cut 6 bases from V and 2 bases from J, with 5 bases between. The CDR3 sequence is CASRTTYEQYF. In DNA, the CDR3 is TGTGCCAGCAGGACAACCTACGAGCAGTACTTC.

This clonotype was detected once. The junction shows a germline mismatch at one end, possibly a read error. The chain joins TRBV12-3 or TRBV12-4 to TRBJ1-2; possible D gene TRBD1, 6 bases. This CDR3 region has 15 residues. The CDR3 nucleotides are TGTGCCCGCAGTTTATGGGCGGACAGCGAGAGGGACTACACCTTC. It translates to CARSLWADSERDYTF.

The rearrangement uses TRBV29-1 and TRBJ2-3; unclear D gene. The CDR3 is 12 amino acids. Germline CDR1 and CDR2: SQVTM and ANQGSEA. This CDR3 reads CRVPDNTDTQYF. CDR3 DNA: TGCAGAGTTCCCGACAACACAGATACGCAGTATTTT.

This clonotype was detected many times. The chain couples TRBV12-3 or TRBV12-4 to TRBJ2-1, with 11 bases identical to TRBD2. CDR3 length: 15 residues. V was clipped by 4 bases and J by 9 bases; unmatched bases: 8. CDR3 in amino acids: CASSSRLAGRGEQFF. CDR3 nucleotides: TGTGCCAGCAGTTCGAGACTAGCGGGAAGGGGTGAGCAGTTCTTC.

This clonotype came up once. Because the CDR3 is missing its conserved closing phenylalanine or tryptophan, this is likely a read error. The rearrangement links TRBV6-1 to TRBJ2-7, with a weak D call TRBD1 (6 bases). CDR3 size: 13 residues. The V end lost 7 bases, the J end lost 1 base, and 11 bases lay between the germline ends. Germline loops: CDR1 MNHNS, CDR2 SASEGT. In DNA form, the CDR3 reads TGTGCCAGCACCCGGACAGCTTCCTACGAGCAGTACCTC. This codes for CASTRTASYEQYL.